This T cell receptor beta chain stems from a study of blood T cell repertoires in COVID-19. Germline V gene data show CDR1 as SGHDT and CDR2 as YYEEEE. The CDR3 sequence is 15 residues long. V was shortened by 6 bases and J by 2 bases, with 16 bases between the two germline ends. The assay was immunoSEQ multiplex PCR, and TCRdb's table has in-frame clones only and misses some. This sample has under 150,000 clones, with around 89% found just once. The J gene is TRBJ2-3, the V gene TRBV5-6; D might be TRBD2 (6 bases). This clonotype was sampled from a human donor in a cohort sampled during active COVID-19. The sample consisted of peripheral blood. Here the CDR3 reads CASTSTGVFTDTQYF. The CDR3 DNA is TGTGCCAGCACCTCCACGGGGGTGTTCACAGATACGCAGTATTTT.